This T cell receptor beta chain was retrieved from a study of blood T cell repertoires in COVID-19. Study context: Specimens from acute and convalescent COVID-19 originated in the United States, Italy and Spain. T cells, B-cell-depleted T cells, or PBMCs supplied cDNA or gDNA.

The assay was immunoSEQ multiplex PCR, and TCRdb's table has in-frame clones only and misses some. Among just over 75,000 clones listed, about 85% were seen once. V was shortened by 6 bases and J by 3 bases, with 11 bases between the two germline ends. The germline gives CDR1 LNHDA, CDR2 SQIVND (reference sequence). This CDR3 region has 13 residues. Material for sequencing was peripheral blood. V usage is TRBV19 and J usage is TRBJ1-1; D perhaps matches TRBD1 (6 bases). The TCR was taken from a man aged 55-75 years with active or convalescent COVID-19. The CDR3 DNA reads TGTGCCAGTAGACTACAGGGAGACACTGAAGCTTTCTTT. It translates to CASRLQGDTEAFF.